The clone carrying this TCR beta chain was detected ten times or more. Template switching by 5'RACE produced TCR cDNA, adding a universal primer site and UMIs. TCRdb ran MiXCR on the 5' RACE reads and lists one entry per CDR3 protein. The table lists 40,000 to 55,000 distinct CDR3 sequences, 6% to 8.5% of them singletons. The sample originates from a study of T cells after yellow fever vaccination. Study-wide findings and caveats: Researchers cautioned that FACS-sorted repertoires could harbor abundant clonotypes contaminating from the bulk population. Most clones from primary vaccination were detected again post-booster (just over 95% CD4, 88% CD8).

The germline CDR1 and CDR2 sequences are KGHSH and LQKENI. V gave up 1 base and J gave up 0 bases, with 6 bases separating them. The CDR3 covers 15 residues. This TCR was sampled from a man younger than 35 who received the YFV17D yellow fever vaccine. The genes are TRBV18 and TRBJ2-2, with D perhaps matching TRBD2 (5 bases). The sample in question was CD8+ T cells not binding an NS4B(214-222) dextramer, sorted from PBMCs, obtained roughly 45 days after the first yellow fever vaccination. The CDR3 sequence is CASSPRGSNTGELFF. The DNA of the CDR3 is TGTGCCAGCTCACCACGAGGGTCGAACACCGGGGAGCTGTTTTTT.